This T cell receptor (beta chain) was profiled in a study of CD8 T cells in ankylosing spondylitis. General observations from the study: In ankylosing spondylitis patients, matched synovial fluid reportedly showed significant enrichment of disease-linked clones. Roughly eight highly homologous variants formed a TCR beta motif that appeared characteristic of ankylosing spondylitis blood. In the blood and synovial fluid of reactive arthritis, some motif variants had been previously reported.

Libraries for TCR beta were made by quantitative 5'-RACE with molecular barcodes. TCRdb used MiXCR to reprocess the 5' RACE reads, holding one entry per CDR3 protein. The sample lists approximately 220,000 distinct CDR3 sequences, approximately 24% seen once, with 6.6% in the top ten. With regard to this clonotype: Its target is unknown.

J lost 6 bases, V lost 4 bases, and 6 bases had no gene match. The V gene's germline CDR1 is LGHNA and CDR2 YSLEER. The CDR3 is made up of 15 amino acids. The TCR sequence derives from a male donor with ankylosing spondylitis or in good health (not recorded which). Sequenced: blood, either unsorted or a sorted T cell fraction (not recorded which). V usage is TRBV4-3 and J usage is TRBJ1-2, with TRBD1 matching 12 bases. The CDR3 DNA is TGCGCCAGCAGCCCAAGGGACAGGGGGCAAAATGGCTACACCTTC. Protein product: CASSPRDRGQNGYTF.